These 2 T cell receptor beta chains originate from one sample sequenced in a study of blood T cell repertoires in COVID-19 (dated by TCRdb to about 2020). Libraries were built with the immunoSEQ multiplex PCR assay. The source is immuneACCESS, and TCRdb retained only in-frame sequences with V and J called. Part of the clones is not carried over; for the studies checked, unresolved V genes explain less than half of this, and the remainder is unexplained. Here the sample has 75,000 to 85,000 clones; roughly 78% occur a single time. The ten largest clones add up to approximately 7.3% of the sample. Source material: peripheral blood. The source of these receptors is a human donor in a cohort sampled during active COVID-19.

The rearrangement uses TRBV9 and TRBJ1-1; possibly TRBD1 for D (6 bases). Trimming took 4 bases from V and 0 from J, leaving 22 bases between them. This CDR3 comprises 18 residues. Germline values: CDR1 SGDLS, CDR2 YYNGEE. Written as DNA, the CDR3 is TGTGCCAGCAGCCCCCTGGGATACGGACAGCCCATGAACACTGAAGCTTTCTTT. This codes for CASSPLGYGQPMNTEAFF. The full variable domain, in which reference TRBV9 and TRBJ1-1 provide the parts outside the CDR3, is DSGVTQTPKHLITATGQRVTLRCSPRSGDLSVYWYQQSLDQGLQFLIQYYNGEERAKGNILERFSAQQFPDLHSELNLSSLELGDSALYFCASSPLGYGQPMNTEAFFGQGTRLTVV.

The chain is built from TRBV6-5 and TRBJ2-3; the D gene is possibly TRBD2 (6 bases). Deletions cut 6 bases from V and 2 bases from J, with 12 bases between. This CDR3 comprises 14 residues. Germline lookup yields CDR1 MNHEY and CDR2 SVGAGI. Here the CDR3 DNA reads TGTGCCAGCAGGACTAGACGCCTCACAGATACGCAGTATTTT. Translating it yields CASRTRRLTDTQYF.